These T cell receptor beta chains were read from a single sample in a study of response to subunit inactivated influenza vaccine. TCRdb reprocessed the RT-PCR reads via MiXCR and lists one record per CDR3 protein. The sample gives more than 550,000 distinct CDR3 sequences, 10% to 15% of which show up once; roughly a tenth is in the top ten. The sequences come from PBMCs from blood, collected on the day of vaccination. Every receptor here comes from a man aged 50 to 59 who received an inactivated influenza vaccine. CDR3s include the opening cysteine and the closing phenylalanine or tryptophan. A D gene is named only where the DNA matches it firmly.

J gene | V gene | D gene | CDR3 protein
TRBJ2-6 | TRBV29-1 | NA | CSALSPGTSSGANVLTF
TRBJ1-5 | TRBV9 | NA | CASSVRGLDNQPQHF
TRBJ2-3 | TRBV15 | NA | CATSRDRAPGTDTQYF
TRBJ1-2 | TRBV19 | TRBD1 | CASSINRGAGYGYTF
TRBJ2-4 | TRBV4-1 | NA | CASSQDGGKQYF
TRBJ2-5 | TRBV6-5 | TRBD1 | CASSYSIRKGAFRETQYF
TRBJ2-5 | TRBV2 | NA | CASRPGQSRPTKVAQYF
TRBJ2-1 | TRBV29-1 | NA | CSDQPGATEQFF
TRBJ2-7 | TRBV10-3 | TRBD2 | CAISESGLTPSYEQYF
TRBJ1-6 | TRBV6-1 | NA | CASSERSGFSPLHF
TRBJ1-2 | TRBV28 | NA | CASSAGVNYGYTF
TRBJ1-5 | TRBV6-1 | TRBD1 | CASSQQGRSNQPQHF
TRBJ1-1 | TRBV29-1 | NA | CSVEGGNTEAFF
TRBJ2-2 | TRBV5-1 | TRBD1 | CASSYDRGGGTGELFF
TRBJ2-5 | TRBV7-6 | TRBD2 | CASSLTYGGAAETQYF
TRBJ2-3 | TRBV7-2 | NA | CASSVWNPDTQYF
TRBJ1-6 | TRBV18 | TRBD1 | CASSQGQTDNSPLHF
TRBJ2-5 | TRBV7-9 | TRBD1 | CASSTYGQGETQYF
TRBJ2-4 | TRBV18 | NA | CASSPNWVQGTNIQYF
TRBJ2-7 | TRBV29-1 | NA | CSVEEGYEQYF
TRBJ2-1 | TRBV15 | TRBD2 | CATRGAGAYNEQFF
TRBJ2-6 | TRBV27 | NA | CASSTQGSGANVLTF
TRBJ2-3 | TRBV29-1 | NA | CSANRDRGTDTQYF
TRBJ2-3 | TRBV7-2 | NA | CASSLGRVVADTQYF
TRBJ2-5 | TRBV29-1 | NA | CSVERQLKETQYF
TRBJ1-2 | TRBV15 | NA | CATSRVGHGYGYTF
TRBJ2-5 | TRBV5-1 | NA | CASSLRQQPRYQETQYF
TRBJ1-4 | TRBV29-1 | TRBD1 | CSVEEYGLSGQGNEKLFF
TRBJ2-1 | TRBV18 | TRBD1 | CASSPPRLTGGWNGEQFF
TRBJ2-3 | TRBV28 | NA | CASSSLETKQYF
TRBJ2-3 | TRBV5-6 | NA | CASSRTDTDTQYF
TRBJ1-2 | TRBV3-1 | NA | CASSQQATAGYGYTF
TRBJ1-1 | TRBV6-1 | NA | CASIPDGLMNTEAFF
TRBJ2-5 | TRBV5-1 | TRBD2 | CASNKRGDQETQYF
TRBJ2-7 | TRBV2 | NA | CASSELAYEQYF
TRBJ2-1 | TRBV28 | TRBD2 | CASTKRGGPNEQFF
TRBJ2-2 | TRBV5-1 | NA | CASRTGAPANTGELFF
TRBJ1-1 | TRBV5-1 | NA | CASSIDPVNTEAFF
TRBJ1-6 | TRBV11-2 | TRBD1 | CASSRRQGGSPLHF
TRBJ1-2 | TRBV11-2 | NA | CASSLYGDYGYTF
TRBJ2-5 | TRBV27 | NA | CASSFTGYQETQYF
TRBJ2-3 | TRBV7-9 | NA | CASSSRSASTDTQYF
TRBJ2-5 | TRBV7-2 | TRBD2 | CASSSLAGGRGAQYF
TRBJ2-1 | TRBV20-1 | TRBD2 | CSAPRTSGRIVGNEQFF
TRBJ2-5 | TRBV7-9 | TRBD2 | CASIIPGLGQETQYF
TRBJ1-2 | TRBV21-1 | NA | CASSKLVAVGGNCYGYTF
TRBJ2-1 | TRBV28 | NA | CASSLWGADDNEQFF
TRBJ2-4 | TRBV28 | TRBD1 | CASSYRGRGNIQYF
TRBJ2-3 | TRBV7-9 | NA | CASSWPSTDTQYF
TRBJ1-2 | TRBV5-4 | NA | CASSHSQGHYGYTF
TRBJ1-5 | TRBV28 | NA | CASSDRRSNQPQHF
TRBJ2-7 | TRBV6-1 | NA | CASSVYRVAYEQYF
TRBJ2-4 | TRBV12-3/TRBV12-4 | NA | CASSWGQVAKNIQYF
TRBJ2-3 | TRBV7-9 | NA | CASSAGAGSTDTQYF